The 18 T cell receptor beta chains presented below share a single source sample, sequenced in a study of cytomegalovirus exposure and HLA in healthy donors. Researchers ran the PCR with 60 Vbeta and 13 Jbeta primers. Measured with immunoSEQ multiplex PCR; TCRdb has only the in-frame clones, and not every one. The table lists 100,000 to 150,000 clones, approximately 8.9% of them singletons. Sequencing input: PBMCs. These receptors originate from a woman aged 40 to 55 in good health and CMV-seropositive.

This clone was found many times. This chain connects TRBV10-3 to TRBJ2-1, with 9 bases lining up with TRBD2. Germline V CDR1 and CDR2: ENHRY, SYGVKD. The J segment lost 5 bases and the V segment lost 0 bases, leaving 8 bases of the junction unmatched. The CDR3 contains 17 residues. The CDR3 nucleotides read TGTGCCATCAGTGAGTCGAGGGCTAGCGGGGACAACAATGAGCAGTTCTTC. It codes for CAISESRASGDNNEQFF.

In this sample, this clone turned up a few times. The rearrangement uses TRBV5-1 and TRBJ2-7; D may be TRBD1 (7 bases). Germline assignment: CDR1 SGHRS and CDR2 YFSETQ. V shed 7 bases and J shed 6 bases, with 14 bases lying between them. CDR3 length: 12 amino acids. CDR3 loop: CASYNRGGEQYF. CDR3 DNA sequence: TGCGCCAGCTATAACAGGGGAGGCGAGCAGTACTTC.

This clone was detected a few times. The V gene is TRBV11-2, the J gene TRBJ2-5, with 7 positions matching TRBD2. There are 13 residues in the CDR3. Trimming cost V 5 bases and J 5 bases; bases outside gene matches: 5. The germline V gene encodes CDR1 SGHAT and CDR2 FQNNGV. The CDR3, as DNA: TGTGCCAGCAGCCCGACTAGCTGGGAGACCCAGTACTTC. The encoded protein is CASSPTSWETQYF.

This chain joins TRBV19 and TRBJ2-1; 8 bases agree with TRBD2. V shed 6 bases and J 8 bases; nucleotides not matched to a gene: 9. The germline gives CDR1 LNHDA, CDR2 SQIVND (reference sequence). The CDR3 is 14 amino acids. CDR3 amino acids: CASRRAGGPDEQFF. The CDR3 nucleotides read TGTGCCAGTAGGCGCGCGGGGGGCCCCGATGAGCAGTTCTTC.

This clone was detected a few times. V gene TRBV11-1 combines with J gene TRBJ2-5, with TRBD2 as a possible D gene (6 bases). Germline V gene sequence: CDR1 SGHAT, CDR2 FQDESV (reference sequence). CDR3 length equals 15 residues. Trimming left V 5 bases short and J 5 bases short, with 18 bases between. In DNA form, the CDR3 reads TGTGCCAGCAGCCCACCGGCGGGGCCCGGGGAGACCCAGTACTTC. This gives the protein CASSPPAGPGETQYF.

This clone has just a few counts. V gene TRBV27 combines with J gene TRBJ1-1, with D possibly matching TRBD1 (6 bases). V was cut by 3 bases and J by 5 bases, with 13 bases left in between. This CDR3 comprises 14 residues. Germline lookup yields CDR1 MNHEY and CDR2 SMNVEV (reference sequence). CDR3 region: CASSFRQETTEAFF. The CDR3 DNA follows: TGTGCCAGCAGTTTTAGACAGGAGACGACTGAAGCTTTCTTT.

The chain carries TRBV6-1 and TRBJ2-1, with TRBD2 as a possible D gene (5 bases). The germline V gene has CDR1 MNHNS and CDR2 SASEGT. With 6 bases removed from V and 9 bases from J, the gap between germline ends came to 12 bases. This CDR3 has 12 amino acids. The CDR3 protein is CASRNPRGEQFF. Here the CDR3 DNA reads TGTGCCAGCAGAAATCCCCGGGGTGAGCAGTTCTTC.

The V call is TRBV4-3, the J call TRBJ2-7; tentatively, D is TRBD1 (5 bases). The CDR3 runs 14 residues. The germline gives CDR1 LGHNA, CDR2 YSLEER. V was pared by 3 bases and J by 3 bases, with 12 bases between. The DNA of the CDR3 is TGCGCCAGCAGCCATGGTAGGGGTGGCTACGAGCAGTACTTC. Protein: CASSHGRGGYEQYF.

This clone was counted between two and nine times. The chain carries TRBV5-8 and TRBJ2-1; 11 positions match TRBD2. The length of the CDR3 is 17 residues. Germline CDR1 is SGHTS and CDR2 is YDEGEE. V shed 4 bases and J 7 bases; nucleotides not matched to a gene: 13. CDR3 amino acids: CASSLGTSGYLGNEQFF. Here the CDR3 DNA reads TGTGCCAGCAGCCTAGGGACTAGCGGTTACCTGGGGAATGAGCAGTTCTTC.

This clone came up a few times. The CDR3 loop is CASRPTGTGHGYTF. CDR3 nucleotides: TGTGCCAGCAGACCTACCGGGACAGGGCATGGCTACACCTTC. The V gene is TRBV27, the J gene TRBJ1-2, with TRBD1 matching 9 bases. The length of the CDR3 is 14 residues. Unmatched junction bases numbered 8, after V lost 6 bases and J lost 6 bases. The germline gives CDR1 MNHEY, CDR2 SMNVEV (reference sequence).

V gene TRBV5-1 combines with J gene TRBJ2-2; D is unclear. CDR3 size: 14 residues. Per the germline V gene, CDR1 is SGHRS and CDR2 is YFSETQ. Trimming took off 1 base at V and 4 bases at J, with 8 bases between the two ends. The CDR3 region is CASSLSLVTGELFF. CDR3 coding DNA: TGCGCCAGCAGCTTGTCACTGGTCACCGGGGAGCTGTTTTTT.

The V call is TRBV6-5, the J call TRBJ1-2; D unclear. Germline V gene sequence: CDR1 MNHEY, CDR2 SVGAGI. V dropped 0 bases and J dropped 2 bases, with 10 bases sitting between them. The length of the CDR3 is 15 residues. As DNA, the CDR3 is TGTGCCAGCAGTTACTCAGCGGACGGAAACTATGGCTACACCTTC. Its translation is CASSYSADGNYGYTF.

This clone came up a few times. The CDR3 DNA reads as TGTGCCAGCAGCTTAGGGCGACTAGCGGGAGCCCAAGAGACCCAGTACTTC. Its translation: CASSLGRLAGAQETQYF. This chain joins TRBV7-9 and TRBJ2-5; 12 bases are shared with TRBD2. The CDR3 totals 17 residues. The germline CDR1 and CDR2 sequences are SEHNR and FQNEAQ (reference sequence). The V gene end was trimmed by 1 base and the J gene end by 1 base; junction bases not matched to a gene: 4.

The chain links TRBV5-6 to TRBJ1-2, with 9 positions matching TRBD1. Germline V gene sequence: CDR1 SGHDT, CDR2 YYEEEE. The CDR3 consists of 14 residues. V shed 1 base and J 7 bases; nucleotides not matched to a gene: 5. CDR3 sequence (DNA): TGTGCCAGCAGCTTGTACAGGGGGCAGGGTGGCTACACCTTC. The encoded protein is CASSLYRGQGGYTF. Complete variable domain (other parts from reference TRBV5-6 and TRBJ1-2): DAGVTQSPTHLIKTRGQQVTLRCSPKSGHDTVSWYQQALGQGPQFIFQYYEEEERQRGNFPDRFSGHQFPNYSSELNVNALLLGDSALYLCASSLYRGQGGYTFGSGTRLTVV.

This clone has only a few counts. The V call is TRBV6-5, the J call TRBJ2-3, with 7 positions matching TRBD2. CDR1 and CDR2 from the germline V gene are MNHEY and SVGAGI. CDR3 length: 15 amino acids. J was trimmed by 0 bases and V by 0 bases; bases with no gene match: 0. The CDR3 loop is CASSYSGGSTDTQYF. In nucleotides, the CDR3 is TGTGCCAGCAGTTACTCGGGGGGGAGCACAGATACGCAGTATTTT.

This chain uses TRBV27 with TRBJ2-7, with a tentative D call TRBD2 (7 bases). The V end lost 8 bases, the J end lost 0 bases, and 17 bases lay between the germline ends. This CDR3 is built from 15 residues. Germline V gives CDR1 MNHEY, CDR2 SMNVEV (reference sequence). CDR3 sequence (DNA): TGTGCCAGCGCGTTAAGGGGGGGAGTCTCCTACGAGCAGTACTTC. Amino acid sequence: CASALRGGVSYEQYF.

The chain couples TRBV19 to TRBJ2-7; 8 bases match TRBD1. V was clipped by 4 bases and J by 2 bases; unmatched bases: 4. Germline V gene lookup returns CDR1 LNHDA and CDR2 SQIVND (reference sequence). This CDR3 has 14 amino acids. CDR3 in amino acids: CASSKGQEPYEQYF. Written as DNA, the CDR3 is TGTGCCAGTAGTAAGGGACAGGAGCCCTACGAGCAGTACTTC.

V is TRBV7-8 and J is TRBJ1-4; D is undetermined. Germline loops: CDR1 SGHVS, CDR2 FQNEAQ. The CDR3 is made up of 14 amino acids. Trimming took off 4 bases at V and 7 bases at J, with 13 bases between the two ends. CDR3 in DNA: TGTGCCAGCAGCTCAAGAGCATCGAGTGAAAAACTGTTTTTT. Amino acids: CASSSRASSEKLFF.